Listed here are 22 T cell receptor beta chains from one sample, sequenced in a study of T cells in Graves' hyperthyroidism and ophthalmopathy. Amplified regions were TCR beta CDR3 sequences from RNA transcripts. With the HTBI primer set, the TCR CDR3 went through a first round of RT-PCR. TCRdb reprocessed the multiplex PCR reads with MiXCR, giving one entry per CDR3 protein. The data hold over 200,000 distinct CDR3 sequences, with around 16% observed a single time. Sequenced sample: blood. These receptors came from a man aged 35-49 years with Graves' hyperthyroidism.

V and J are TRBV10-2 and TRBJ2-1; D call uncertain. Looked up from germline, CDR1 is WSHSY and CDR2 is SAAADI. V was trimmed by 6 bases and J by 4 bases, leaving 16 bases between them. CDR3 length equals 15 residues. The CDR3 DNA sequence: TGCGCCAGCAGCCCCGCCCTGGCCCCGTACAATGAGCAGTTCTTC. Its translation: CASSPALAPYNEQFF.

This clonotype came up a few times. The chain links TRBV10-3 to TRBJ2-1; D unclear. The CDR3 spans 14 residues. CDR1 is ENHRY and CDR2 is SYGVKD in the germline V gene. Trimming shortened V by 3 bases and J by 4 bases, and 10 bases separated the two germline ends. CDR3 loop: CAISDSVVYNEQFF. The CDR3 nucleotides are TGTGCCATCAGTGATTCCGTCGTTTACAATGAGCAGTTCTTC.

The table lists this clonotype with many counts. The V gene is TRBV20-1, the J gene TRBJ1-6, with TRBD1 matching over 10 bases. Germline V gives CDR1 DFQATT, CDR2 SNEGSKA (reference sequence). CDR3 length: 15 residues. Trimming cost V 0 bases and J 9 bases; bases outside gene matches: 5. CDR3 DNA sequence: TGCAGTGCTAGAGACCGGGGACAGGGGAGTTCACCCCTCCACTTT. It translates to CSARDRGQGSSPLHF.

There are many counts of this clonotype. The CDR3 nucleotides read TGCAGCGTTAGAGGAAGCACAGATACGCAGTATTTT. Amino acid sequence: CSVRGSTDTQYF. The genes are TRBV29-1 and TRBJ2-3, with D unresolved. Germline-derived CDR1 and CDR2 are SQVTM and ANQGSEA. The CDR3 sequence is 12 residues long. The V gene lost 5 bases and the J gene lost 0 bases, with 6 bases spanning the gap.

The rearrangement links TRBV9 to TRBJ1-2; a weak D match, TRBD1 (5 bases). CDR1 and CDR2 (germline): SGDLS, YYNGEE. Trimming cost V 4 bases and J 5 bases, with 27 bases left between them. This CDR3 has 18 amino acids. CDR3 residues: CASSSPSWGGTELYGYTF. DNA of the CDR3: TGTGCCAGCAGCTCACCAAGCTGGGGCGGTACTGAACTGTATGGCTACACCTTC.

This clonotype was counted at least ten times. CDR3 in amino acids: CSADGLWDEQFF. CDR3 nucleotides: TGCAGCGCTGACGGGCTTTGGGATGAGCAGTTCTTC. The chain employs TRBV29-1 and TRBJ2-1; D gene unclear. Germline V gives CDR1 SQVTM, CDR2 ANQGSEA. The CDR3 sequence is 12 residues long. V was cut by 7 bases and J by 8 bases, with 15 bases left in between.

This clonotype turned up a few times. One end of the junction varies from germline; a read error may be responsible. The V and J genes are TRBV7-3 and TRBJ2-2, with D unresolved. The germline gives CDR1 SGHTA, CDR2 FQGTGA. The CDR3 totals 12 residues. CDR3 residues: CAGSPSTGELFF. The CDR3 DNA sequence: TGTGCCGGCAGCCCTAGCACCGGGGAGCTGTTTTTT. The full variable domain, in which reference TRBV7-3 and TRBJ2-2 provide the parts outside the CDR3, is GAGVSQTPSNKVTEKGKYVELRCDPISGHTALYWYRQSLGQGPEFLIYFQGTGAADDSGLPNDRFFAVRPEGSVSTLKIQRTERGDSAVYLCAGSPSTGELFFGEGSRLTVL.

This clonotype appeared many times. The J gene is TRBJ2-3, the V gene TRBV2, with D unresolved. Trimming took 2 bases from V and 2 from J, leaving 11 bases between them. Germline CDR1 and CDR2: SNHLY and FYNNEI. This CDR3 contains 15 residues. As DNA, the CDR3 is TGTGCCAGCAGTGAACTCGACCTCATCACAGATACGCAGTATTTT. Protein: CASSELDLITDTQYF. Based on the CDR3 plus reference TRBV2 and TRBJ2-3, the full variable domain is EPEVTQTPSHQVTQMGQEVILRCVPISNHLYFYWYRQILGQKVEFLVSFYNNEISEKSEIFDDQFSVERPDGSNFTLKIRSTKLEDSAMYFCASSELDLITDTQYFGPGTRLTVL.

Only a few counts were recorded for this clonotype. The chain employs TRBV9 and TRBJ2-1; D unresolved. The germline V gene has CDR1 SGDLS and CDR2 YYNGEE. The CDR3 length is 17 residues. V was pared by 2 bases and J by 0 bases, with 15 bases between. In nucleotides, the CDR3 is TGTGCCAGCAGCGTGGGTGGACGTCTTAGCTCCTACAATGAGCAGTTCTTC. Its protein is CASSVGGRLSSYNEQFF.

In this sample, this clonotype turned up many times. The V call is TRBV18, the J call TRBJ2-7; the match to TRBD1 covers 7 bases. Germline assignment: CDR1 KGHSH and CDR2 LQKENI. The junction had 4 bases not matched to a gene; V was cut back by 6 bases and J by 2 bases. This CDR3 is built from 13 residues. CDR3 nucleotides: TGTGCCAGCTCCGACGGGACAGCCTACGAGCAGTACTTC. Protein sequence: CASSDGTAYEQYF. Full variable domain (outside the CDR3, taken from reference TRBV18 and TRBJ2-7): NAGVMQNPRHLVRRRGQEARLRCSPMKGHSHVYWYRQLPEEGLKFMVYLQKENIIDESGMPKERFSAEFPKEGPSILRIQQVVRGDSAAYFCASSDGTAYEQYFGPGTRLTVT.

This clonotype was seen many times. One end of the junction is discordant with germline, which a read error may explain. The chain is built from TRBV7-7 and TRBJ2-2; D gene unclear. CDR3 length: 14 residues. Germline V gene lookup returns CDR1 SSHAT and CDR2 FNYEAQ (reference sequence). DNA for the CDR3: TGTGCTAGCAGCTTAAATGGGAATGCCGGGGAGCTGTTTTTT. Translated: CASSLNGNAGELFF.

This clonotype was found many times. The V and J genes are TRBV3-1 and TRBJ2-1, with D maybe TRBD2 (6 bases). The V end was cut by 0 bases, the J end by 12 bases, with 9 bases between. The CDR3 is made up of 12 amino acids. The V gene's germline CDR1 is LGHDT and CDR2 YNNKEL (reference sequence). DNA of the CDR3: TGTGCCAGCAGCCAAGAGGGCGGGATGCAGTTCTTC. It is translated as CASSQEGGMQFF.

The rearrangement joins TRBV6-2 or TRBV6-3 to TRBJ2-7; 7 bases are shared with TRBD1. The J segment lost 2 bases and the V segment lost 5 bases, leaving 12 bases of the junction unmatched. The length of the CDR3 is 16 residues. From germline, CDR1 is MNHEY and CDR2 SVGEGT. CDR3 DNA: TGTGCCAGCAGTGAATCGAGGGGGCGGAAGACCTACGAGCAGTACTTC. The encoded protein is CASSESRGRKTYEQYF.

In its sample, this clonotype was seen many times. For the CDR3, the DNA is TGTGCCAGCAGTTTGCCAGGACTCGGCTATGGCTACACCTTC. Translated: CASSLPGLGYGYTF. The V gene is TRBV28, the J gene TRBJ1-2, with D uncertain. The CDR3 totals 14 residues. Germline lookup yields CDR1 MDHEN and CDR2 SYDVKM. V was shortened by 3 bases and J by 4 bases, with 12 bases between the two germline ends.

This clonotype was detected ten times or more. The chain combines TRBV5-1 with TRBJ2-7; the D is unclear. In germline, CDR1 is SGHRS, CDR2 YFSETQ. V lost 4 bases and J 0 bases, leaving 2 bases between the germline ends. The CDR3 covers 11 residues. The CDR3 region has the DNA TGCGCCAGCAGCGACTCCTACGAGCAGTACTTC. Its translation: CASSDSYEQYF.

This clonotype was recorded at least ten times. The rearrangement joins TRBV2 to TRBJ1-5; no clear D gene. Germline CDR1 reads SNHLY; CDR2 reads FYNNEI. V was trimmed by 2 bases and J by 4 bases, leaving 9 bases between them. The CDR3 is 14 residues long. CDR3 sequence: CASSERSENQPQHF. In DNA, the CDR3 is TGTGCCAGCAGTGAAAGGTCAGAAAATCAGCCCCAGCATTTT. Together with reference TRBV2 and TRBJ1-5, the CDR3 gives the full variable domain: EPEVTQTPSHQVTQMGQEVILRCVPISNHLYFYWYRQILGQKVEFLVSFYNNEISEKSEIFDDQFSVERPDGSNFTLKIRSTKLEDSAMYFCASSERSENQPQHFGDGTRLSIL.

A word on this clonotype: A much larger clone differs from this one at a single base, so this may be a read error. This rearrangement joins TRBV5-1 to TRBJ1-5; D uncertain. Trimming pared 7 bases from V and 6 bases from J, leaving 20 bases between. CDR3 size: 15 residues. Germline CDR1 reads SGHRS; CDR2 reads YFSETQ. The CDR3 DNA reads as TGCGCCAGCGGGGTGGGAGAAGGGTCGTTTCAGCCCCAGCATTTT. It yields the protein CASGVGEGSFQPQHF.

J is TRBJ1-3 and V is TRBV6-6; no clear D gene. This CDR3 comprises 16 residues. Germline-derived CDR1 and CDR2 are MNHNY and SVGAGI (reference sequence). The V end was cut by 2 bases, the J end by 0 bases, with 11 bases between. The CDR3 DNA is TGTGCCAGCAGTTACCGGCAAGCAAACTCTGGAAACACCATATATTTT. This translates into CASSYRQANSGNTIYF.

The chain links TRBV7-8 to TRBJ2-7; D remains ambiguous. The V gene's germline CDR1 is SGHVS and CDR2 FQNEAQ. CDR3 length equals 13 residues. Trimming stripped 6 bases from V and 3 bases from J, with 12 bases between. The CDR3 bases are TGTGCCAGCAGTCAGACCCCCATCTACGAGCAGTACTTC. It codes for CASSQTPIYEQYF.

Points on this clonotype: This could be a read error, since a much larger clone is one nucleotide away. The DNA of the CDR3 is TGCGCCAGCAGCTTGGTGGGGGGACTAGCGTTGTCCTACAATGAGCAGTCCTTC. Translating gives CASSLVGGLALSYNEQSF. The chain uses TRBV5-1 and TRBJ2-1, with TRBD2 matching 10 bases. The CDR3 covers 18 residues. Germline V gene lookup returns CDR1 SGHRS and CDR2 YFSETQ.

This clonotype was recorded at least ten times. The genes are TRBV10-3 and TRBJ1-1; D unclear. Germline V gene sequence: CDR1 ENHRY, CDR2 SYGVKD. This CDR3 is built from 13 residues. V was cut by 9 bases and J by 1 base, with 12 bases left in between. Here the CDR3 reads CAITGRPNTEAFF. The CDR3 coding sequence is TGTGCCATTACGGGTCGCCCGAACACTGAAGCTTTCTTT.

This clonotype has a handful of counts. With a much larger clone just one base away, this may be a read error. This sequence joins TRBV2 and TRBJ2-3; 7 nucleotides align to TRBD1. Germline CDR1 and CDR2: SNHLY and FYNNEI. V trimming: 4 bases; J trimming: 2 bases; junction bases outside the gene matches: 9. This CDR3 comprises 16 residues. In DNA form, the CDR3 reads TGTGCCAGCAGTGCGGGAACAGGGGACGCCACAGATACGCAGTATTTT. This encodes CASSAGTGDATDTQYF. Full variable domain (outside the CDR3, taken from reference TRBV2 and TRBJ2-3): EPEVTQTPSHQVTQMGQEVILRCVPISNHLYFYWYRQILGQKVEFLVSFYNNEISEKSEIFDDQFSVERPDGSNFTLKIRSTKLEDSAMYFCASSAGTGDATDTQYFGPGTRLTVL.